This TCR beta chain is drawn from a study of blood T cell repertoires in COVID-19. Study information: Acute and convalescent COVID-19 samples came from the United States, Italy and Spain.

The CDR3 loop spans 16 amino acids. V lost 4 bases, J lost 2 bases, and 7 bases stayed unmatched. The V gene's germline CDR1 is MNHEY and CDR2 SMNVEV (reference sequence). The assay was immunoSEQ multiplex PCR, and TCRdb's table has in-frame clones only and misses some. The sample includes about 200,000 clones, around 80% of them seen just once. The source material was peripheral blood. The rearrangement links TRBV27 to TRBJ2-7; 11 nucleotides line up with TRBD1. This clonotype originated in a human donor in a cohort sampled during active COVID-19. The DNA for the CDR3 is TGTGCCAGCAGTTCCTGGACAGGGGGCCTTACCTACGAGCAGTACTTC. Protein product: CASSSWTGGLTYEQYF.